This TCR beta chain emerged from a study of CD8 T cells in Susac syndrome. Negative isolation yielded CD8+ and CD4+ T cells; FACS enriched TEMRA cells. cDNA came from around 0.5 to 1 ug RNA primed by random hexamers. TCRdb independently ran MiXCR on the immunoSEQ multiplex PCR reads; one entry per CDR3 protein. The sample includes approximately 220,000 distinct CDR3 sequences, roughly 90% of them seen just once. The sequenced sample was CD8+ T cells from PBMCs. This TCR derives from a human donor with multiple sclerosis.

The CDR3: CSVDGVVGYEQYF. The CDR3 coding sequence is TGCAGCGTTGACGGGGTAGTCGGCTACGAGCAGTACTTC. The J gene is TRBJ2-7, the V gene TRBV29-1, with D perhaps TRBD2 (5 bases). The V end was cut by 3 bases, the J end by 3 bases, with 12 bases between. There are 13 residues in the CDR3. Germline V lookup: CDR1 SQVTM, CDR2 ANQGSEA.